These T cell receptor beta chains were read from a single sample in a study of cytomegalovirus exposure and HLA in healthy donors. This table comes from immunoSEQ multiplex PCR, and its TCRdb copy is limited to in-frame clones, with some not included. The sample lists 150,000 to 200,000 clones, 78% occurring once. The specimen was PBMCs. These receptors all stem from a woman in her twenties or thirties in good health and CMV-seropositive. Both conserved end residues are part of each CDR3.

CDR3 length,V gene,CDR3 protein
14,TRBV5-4,CASSPAGAYNEQFF
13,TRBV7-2,CASSLLGTDTQYF
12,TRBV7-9,CSSSLGSETQYF
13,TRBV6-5,CASSDNTGGTQYF
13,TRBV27,CASARSKGYEQYF
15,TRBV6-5,CASSYSTGATLGYTF
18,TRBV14,CASSADRGPGWLGGSYTF
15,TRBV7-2,CASSMTGRSGNTIYF
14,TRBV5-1,CATSSRGGANVLTF
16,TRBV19,CASSIDGRGVYNEQFF